This T cell receptor (beta chain) was sequenced during a study of blood T cells in healthy people across ages. General study points: Long-lived donors exceeded aged donors in naive CD4+ cells and diversity.

V was trimmed by 6 bases and J by 7 bases, leaving 12 bases between them. The CDR3 consists of 12 residues. Germline-derived CDR1 and CDR2 are MDHEN and SYDVKM. Concerning this clonotype itself: Its cognate antigen is unknown.

Then a second PCR, running about 6 to 11 cycles, was carried out with a sample-barcoded 5' primer and a J-beta primer mix. Via MiXCR, TCRdb re-called the 5' RACE reads, giving one row per CDR3 protein. The sample has about 800,000 distinct CDR3 sequences, approximately 25% seen once. This sample also belongs to another study, concerning T cells of mothers and their children.

This TCR was sampled from a boy younger than 18 in good health. The chain recombines TRBV28 with TRBJ1-2; perhaps TRBD1 as D (5 bases). Sample: blood. This CDR3 reads CASRSRVVGYTF. Here the CDR3 DNA reads TGTGCCAGCAGGAGCAGGGTTGTTGGCTACACCTTC.